Many counts were recorded for the clone carrying this T cell receptor beta chain. This entry belongs to a study of T cells after yellow fever vaccination. TCRdb independently ran MiXCR on the 5' RACE reads; one entry per CDR3 protein. The sample consists of some 250,000 distinct CDR3 sequences, 3.6% of them appearing once. Sequencing used PBMCs, obtained 15 days after the yellow fever booster vaccination. The receptor was derived from a man aged 18 to 35 who received the YFV17D yellow fever vaccine.

CDR3 in amino acids: CSGVPRLNQETQYF. As DNA, the CDR3 is TGCAGCGGGGTCCCACGCCTCAATCAAGAGACCCAGTACTTC. The chain is built from TRBV29-1 and TRBJ2-5; D unclear. Germline V CDR1 and CDR2: SQVTM, ANQGSEA. The CDR3 is made up of 14 amino acids. V shed 7 bases and J shed 2 bases, with 17 bases lying between them.